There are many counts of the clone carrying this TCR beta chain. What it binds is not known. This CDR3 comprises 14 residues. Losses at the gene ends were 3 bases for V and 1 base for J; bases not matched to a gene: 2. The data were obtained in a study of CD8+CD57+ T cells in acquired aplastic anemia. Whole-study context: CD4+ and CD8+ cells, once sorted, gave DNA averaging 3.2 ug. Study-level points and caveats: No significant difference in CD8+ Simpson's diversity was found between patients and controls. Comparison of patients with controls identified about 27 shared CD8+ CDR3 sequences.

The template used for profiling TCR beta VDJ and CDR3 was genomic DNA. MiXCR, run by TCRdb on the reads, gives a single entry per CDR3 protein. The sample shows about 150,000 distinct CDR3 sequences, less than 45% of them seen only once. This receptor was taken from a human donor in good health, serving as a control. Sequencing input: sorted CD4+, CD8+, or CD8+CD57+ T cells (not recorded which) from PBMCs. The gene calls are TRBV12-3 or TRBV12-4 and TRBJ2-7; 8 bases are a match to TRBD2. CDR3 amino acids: CASSFGRGSYEQYF. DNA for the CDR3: TGTGCCAGCAGTTTCGGGAGGGGGTCCTACGAGCAGTACTTC.